Listed here are 17 T cell receptor beta chains from one sample, sequenced in a study of cytomegalovirus exposure and HLA in healthy donors. Both 60 Vbeta primers and 13 Jbeta primers went into the PCR. TCRdb keeps only in-frame clones here, not all; method: immunoSEQ multiplex PCR. The repertoire holds about 140,000 clones, approximately 81% seen once, with 2.5% in the top ten. The sequenced sample consisted of PBMCs. The source of these receptors is a boy aged 2-15 years in good health and CMV-seronegative.

The chain is built from TRBV7-2 and TRBJ1-6; no firm D call. Germline values: CDR1 SGHTA, CDR2 FQGNSA. The V end lost 2 bases, the J end lost 5 bases, and 10 bases lay between the germline ends. The CDR3 runs to 15 residues. CDR3 nucleotide sequence: TGTGCCAGCAGCTTATTCCGAAGAGATAATTCACCCCTCCACTTT. Translating gives CASSLFRRDNSPLHF.

The J gene is TRBJ2-2, the V gene TRBV29-1, with 7 bases identical to TRBD2. Germline values: CDR1 SQVTM, CDR2 ANQGSEA. V lost 6 bases, J lost 0 bases, and 4 bases stayed unmatched. The CDR3 covers 14 residues. The CDR3 spells CSVSGVSNTGELFF. The CDR3 region has the DNA TGCAGCGTGAGCGGGGTTTCGAACACCGGGGAGCTGTTTTTT.

Worth noting for this clone: Here the CDR3 omits its conserved ending phenylalanine or tryptophan, so a read error is the likely source. This chain joins TRBV6-5 and TRBJ2-7; tentatively, D is TRBD1 (9 bases). The CDR3 length is 14 residues. CDR1 is MNHEY, CDR2 SVGAGI, per germline. In DNA, the CDR3 is TGTGCCACTCGGGGGGGGACAGGGCTTTACGTGCAGTACCTC. It translates to CATRGGTGLYVQYL.

Worth noting for this clone: An end of the junction differs from the germline gene, which may be a read error. The gene calls are TRBV7-9 and TRBJ2-1; 11 bases align to TRBD2. The CDR3 length is 15 residues. Germline CDR1 is SEHNR and CDR2 is FQNEAQ (reference sequence). CDR3 in amino acids: CSSSLVAGGYNEQFF. CDR3 coding DNA: TGTTCCAGCAGCTTGGTAGCGGGGGGGTACAATGAGCAGTTCTTC.

V gene TRBV5-4 combines with J gene TRBJ2-7; unclear D gene. CDR3 length: 14 amino acids. CDR1 is SGHNT, CDR2 YYREEE, per germline (reference sequence). Trimming left V 0 bases short and J 0 bases short, with 7 bases between. CDR3 protein: CASSLGLHSYEQYF. CDR3 sequence (DNA): TGTGCCAGCAGCTTGGGACTCCACTCCTACGAGCAGTACTTC.

The chain couples TRBV12-5 to TRBJ1-1; D is perhaps TRBD1 (6 bases). Germline loops: CDR1 LGHNT, CDR2 FRNRAP. CDR3 length: 17 amino acids. V lost 0 bases, J lost 0 bases, and 14 bases lay in between. Written as DNA, the CDR3 is TGTGCTAGTGGTTTGGTGTGGGGCCAGGGGTTGAACACTGAAGCTTTCTTT. Protein: CASGLVWGQGLNTEAFF.

This clone was seen once. The chain combines TRBV11-3 with TRBJ2-3, with D hard to call. Germline loops: CDR1 SGHNT, CDR2 YENEEA. The CDR3 loop spans 15 amino acids. The V gene lost 5 bases and the J gene lost 4 bases, with 16 bases spanning the gap. Here the CDR3 DNA reads TGTGCCAGCAGCCCCGCTTCGGTAGTCCCAGATACGCAGTATTTT. Protein: CASSPASVVPDTQYF.

V usage is TRBV6-1 and J usage is TRBJ2-3, with D possibly being TRBD1 (6 bases). Germline CDR1 and CDR2: MNHNS and SASEGT. V was pared by 8 bases and J by 0 bases, with 12 bases between. This CDR3 is built from 14 residues. The DNA for the CDR3 is TGTGCCAGCCTGGGGACAAAAAGCACAGATACGCAGTATTTT. Protein sequence: CASLGTKSTDTQYF.

The chain uses TRBV13 and TRBJ2-7, with unresolved D. Trimming removed 5 bases from V and 2 bases from J, with 13 bases in between. This CDR3 contains 14 residues. From germline, CDR1 is PRHDT and CDR2 FYEKMQ (reference sequence). CDR3 loop: CASSQAVLTYEQYF. DNA of the CDR3: TGTGCCAGCAGCCAGGCAGTTTTAACCTACGAGCAGTACTTC.

The chain joins TRBV7-9 to TRBJ2-5, with TRBD1 as a possible D gene (7 bases). The J call could be wrong; TRBJ2-7 is a better fit for the DNA end. In germline, CDR1 is SEHNR, CDR2 FQNEAQ (reference sequence). The CDR3 loop spans 17 amino acids. CDR3 DNA: TGTGCCAGCAGCCAGCAAAAGGGGGCGGAGGGGTTAGGCGAGCAGTACTTC. This translates into CASSQQKGAEGLGEQYF.

The chain joins TRBV7-3 to TRBJ1-2, with TRBD1 as a possible D gene (5 bases). This CDR3 region has 13 residues. Deletions cut 5 bases from V and 6 bases from J, with 13 bases between. The germline CDR1 and CDR2 sequences are SGHTA and FQGTGA. The CDR3, as DNA: TGTGCCAGCAGCCTGGAGCCAGGGAATGGCTACACCTTC. Protein product: CASSLEPGNGYTF.

The chain joins TRBV5-1 to TRBJ2-1; TRBD1 agrees at 7 bases. V was pared by 4 bases and J by 3 bases, with 4 bases of the junction left unmatched. CDR3 length: 14 residues. Per germline, CDR1 SGHRS and CDR2 YFSETQ. The CDR3 loop reads CASSLRDSYNEQFF. The CDR3 bases are TGCGCCAGCAGCCTCCGGGACAGCTACAATGAGCAGTTCTTC.

J is TRBJ2-7 and V is TRBV2, with D unresolved. Germline values: CDR1 SNHLY, CDR2 FYNNEI. The CDR3 runs to 15 residues. V lost 3 bases and J 0 bases, leaving 12 bases between the germline ends. The CDR3 DNA is TGTGCCAGCAGTGAGCGGAGTCACCACTCCTACGAGCAGTACTTC. It codes for CASSERSHHSYEQYF.

This clone was observed a few times. The CDR3 protein is CASSDAAVVAGIGDYEQYF. CDR3 in DNA: TGTGCCAGCAGTGACGCCGCGGTGGTCGCTGGGATAGGGGACTACGAGCAGTACTTC. The rearrangement joins TRBV2 to TRBJ2-7; D perhaps matches TRBD1 (5 bases). In germline, CDR1 is SNHLY, CDR2 FYNNEI. The CDR3 spans 19 residues. The V end lost 3 bases, the J end lost 3 bases, and 27 bases lay between the germline ends. The variable domain in full, completed from reference TRBV2 and TRBJ2-7, reads EPEVTQTPSHQVTQMGQEVILRCVPISNHLYFYWYRQILGQKVEFLVSFYNNEISEKSEIFDDQFSVERPDGSNFTLKIRSTKLEDSAMYFCASSDAAVVAGIGDYEQYFGPGTRLTVT.

The chain has TRBV11-2 and TRBJ1-1, with 7 bases lining up with TRBD1. CDR3 length: 14 residues. J lost 4 bases, V lost 1 base, and 3 bases had no gene match. From germline, CDR1 is SGHAT and CDR2 FQNNGV. Written as DNA, the CDR3 is TGTGCCAGCAGCTTAGCTGGGACAGTCACTGAAGCTTTCTTT. Translating gives CASSLAGTVTEAFF.

The chain is built from TRBV6-5 and TRBJ2-1, with D possibly being TRBD2 (6 bases). V was clipped by 0 bases and J by 9 bases, with 15 bases between them. The CDR3 runs to 15 residues. Germline loops: CDR1 MNHEY, CDR2 SVGAGI. In DNA, the CDR3 is TGTGCCAGCAGTTACTCTGTCGGAGGTAGCGGTGAGCAGTTCTTC. Protein sequence: CASSYSVGGSGEQFF.

The chain uses TRBV27 and TRBJ2-7, with a tentative D call TRBD1 (6 bases). CDR1 and CDR2 from the germline V gene are MNHEY and SMNVEV (reference sequence). This CDR3 has 14 amino acids. V lost 7 bases, J lost 0 bases, and 13 bases lay in between. The CDR3: CASKGVRSSYEQYF. CDR3 DNA: TGTGCCAGCAAGGGGGTTAGGAGCTCCTACGAGCAGTACTTC.